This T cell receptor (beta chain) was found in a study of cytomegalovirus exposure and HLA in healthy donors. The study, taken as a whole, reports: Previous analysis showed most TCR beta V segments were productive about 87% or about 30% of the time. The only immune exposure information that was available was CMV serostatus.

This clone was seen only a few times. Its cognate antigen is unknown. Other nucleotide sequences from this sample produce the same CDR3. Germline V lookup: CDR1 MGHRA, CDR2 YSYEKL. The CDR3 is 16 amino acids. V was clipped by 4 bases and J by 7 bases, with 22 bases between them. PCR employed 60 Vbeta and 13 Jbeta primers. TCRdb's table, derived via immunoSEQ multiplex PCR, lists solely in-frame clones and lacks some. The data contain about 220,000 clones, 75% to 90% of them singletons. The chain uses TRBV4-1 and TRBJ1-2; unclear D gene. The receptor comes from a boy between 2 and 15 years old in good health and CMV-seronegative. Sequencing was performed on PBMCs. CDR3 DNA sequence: TGCGCCAGCAGCCGGGTTCCGGGTGGAGACGGCGGTGGCTACACCTTC. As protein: CASSRVPGGDGGGYTF.